Below, 22 T cell receptor beta chains from the same sample are listed, as sequenced in a study of cytomegalovirus exposure and HLA in healthy donors. Primers for the PCR totalled 60 Vbeta and 13 Jbeta. The repertoire was sequenced with immunoSEQ multiplex PCR; TCRdb's copy has only in-frame clones and lacks some. This sample has roughly 200,000 clones; approximately 88% occur once, and the top ten carry roughly 0.7%. The material sequenced was PBMCs. The receptor set was obtained from a boy between 2 and 10 years old in good health and CMV-seronegative.

V usage is TRBV2 and J usage is TRBJ2-7; D is undetermined. In germline, CDR1 is SNHLY, CDR2 FYNNEI. The V gene lost 7 bases and the J gene lost 3 bases, with 16 bases spanning the gap. The CDR3 covers 14 residues. The CDR3 nucleotides read TGTGCCAGCAAACAAGGTCTGCTAGACTACGAGCAGTACTTC. Protein product: CASKQGLLDYEQYF.

The chain links TRBV6-5 to TRBJ2-7, with 11 bases aligning to TRBD1. V lost 7 bases to trimming and J lost 2 bases; unmatched junction nucleotides: 7. The germline V gene has CDR1 MNHEY and CDR2 SVGAGI. The CDR3 consists of 15 residues. The CDR3 sequence: CASTLDRGPTYEQYF. The CDR3 nucleotides are TGTGCCAGCACCTTGGACAGGGGGCCCACCTACGAGCAGTACTTC.

The rearrangement uses TRBV9 and TRBJ1-4; D is possibly TRBD1 (6 bases). Germline V lookup: CDR1 SGDLS, CDR2 YYNGEE. V was clipped by 4 bases and J by 8 bases, with 15 bases between them. The length of the CDR3 is 14 residues. CDR3 nucleotides: TGTGCCAGCAGCTCCCGGGCCCAGGGGGAAAAACTGTTTTTT. The encoded protein is CASSSRAQGEKLFF.

This chain links TRBV30 with TRBJ2-7, with a possible D match to TRBD2 (6 bases). The V end lost 5 bases, the J end lost 2 bases, and 16 bases lay between the germline ends. The CDR3 contains 14 residues. The germline CDR1 and CDR2 sequences are GTSNPN and SVGIG (reference sequence). In nucleotides, the CDR3 is TGTGCCTGGGGGGGGAGTGGGGAGGCCTACGAGCAGTACTTC. It yields the protein CAWGGSGEAYEQYF.

The count of this clone is one. The V call is TRBV30, the J call TRBJ1-2; D not certain. Per the germline V gene, CDR1 is GTSNPN and CDR2 is SVGIG (reference sequence). CDR3 size: 14 residues. V lost 5 bases to trimming and J lost 5 bases, with 18 bases between them. CDR3 bases: TGTGCCTGGGCCCCACGAGTGTCAGGATATGGCTACACCTTC. Translating it yields CAWAPRVSGYGYTF. The full variable domain, rest sourced from reference TRBV30 and TRBJ1-2, is SQTIHQWPATLVQPVGSPLSLECTVEGTSNPNLYWYRQAAGRGLQLLFYSVGIGQISSEVPQNLSASRPQDRQFILSSKKLLLSDSGFYLCAWAPRVSGYGYTFGSGTRLTVV.

The CDR3 region has the DNA TGTGCCTGGAGCGTCCGAACAGGGGGATCAGCTTTCTTT. Its translation: CAWSVRTGGSAFF. V usage is TRBV30 and J usage is TRBJ1-1, with 8 bases aligning to TRBD1. The germline gives CDR1 GTSNPN, CDR2 SVGIG (reference sequence). After removal of 3 bases from V and 10 bases from J, the junction contained 10 bases not matched to a gene. The CDR3 has 13 residues.

This clone appeared a single time. The V call is TRBV19, the J call TRBJ2-1; TRBD2 matches at 10 bases. The CDR3 sequence is 15 residues long. The junction had 8 bases not matched to a gene; V was cut back by 0 bases and J by 12 bases. CDR1 and CDR2 from the germline V gene are LNHDA and SQIVND (reference sequence). As DNA, the CDR3 is TGTGCCAGTAGTATAGACGCCGCTAGCGGGAGTAGGCAGTTCTTC. Its protein product is CASSIDAASGSRQFF.

The CDR3 protein is CASRAGGETQYF. CDR3 coding DNA: TGTGCCAGCCGCGCGGGGGGAGAGACCCAGTACTTC. The J gene is TRBJ2-5, the V gene TRBV7-9, with 8 nucleotides matching TRBD2. Looked up from germline, CDR1 is SEHNR and CDR2 is FQNEAQ (reference sequence). Trimming took 8 bases from V and 4 from J; bases not matched to a gene: 3. This CDR3 has 12 residues.

This clone was picked up one time. The chain employs TRBV5-6 and TRBJ1-5; unclear D gene. V was shortened by 6 bases and J by 7 bases, with 17 bases between the two germline ends. This CDR3 contains 14 residues. Germline V gene sequence: CDR1 SGHDT, CDR2 YYEEEE. CDR3 residues: CASTFGSGHQPQHF. Here the CDR3 DNA reads TGTGCCAGCACCTTCGGAAGCGGGCACCAGCCCCAGCATTTT.

In this sample, this clone turned up once. This chain uses TRBV7-2 with TRBJ2-1, with a possible D match to TRBD2 (5 bases). The ends were cut back, 1 base at V and 6 bases at J, with 10 bases in the middle. CDR3 length: 14 residues. Germline CDR1 reads SGHTA; CDR2 reads FQGNSA. CDR3 bases: TGTGCCAGCAGCTTAGACCTAGCAGTCAATGAGCAGTTCTTC. This codes for CASSLDLAVNEQFF.

Concerning this clone: Other DNA sequences in this specimen translate into the identical CDR3. This rearrangement joins TRBV6-6 to TRBJ2-5; unclear D gene. Germline assignment: CDR1 MNHNY and CDR2 SVGAGI (reference sequence). CDR3 length: 12 amino acids. V lost 0 bases and J 5 bases, leaving 4 bases between the germline ends. The CDR3 nucleotides read TGTGCCAGCAGTTACTCGAGGGAGACCCAGTACTTC. Its translation is CASSYSRETQYF.

This rearrangement joins TRBV5-8 to TRBJ2-5; D is perhaps TRBD2 (6 bases). There are 15 residues in the CDR3. Germline CDR1 SGHTS, CDR2 YDEGEE. The V end lost 4 bases, the J end lost 1 base, and 14 bases lay between the germline ends. CDR3 loop: CASSPQTRLQETQYF. The CDR3 DNA follows: TGTGCCAGCAGCCCCCAGACTAGGCTCCAAGAGACCCAGTACTTC.

V gene TRBV19 combines with J gene TRBJ2-7; TRBD1 might be the D (5 bases). Trimming took 3 bases from V and 3 from J, leaving 12 bases between them. This CDR3 has 14 amino acids. Germline V lookup: CDR1 LNHDA, CDR2 SQIVND (reference sequence). This CDR3 is CASSMPGFSYEQYF. The CDR3 coding sequence is TGTGCCAGTAGTATGCCAGGGTTTAGCTACGAGCAGTACTTC.

The chain has TRBV4-2 and TRBJ1-1, with D uncertain. Germline V gene sequence: CDR1 LGHNA, CDR2 YNFKEQ. The V and J ends lost 0 bases and 0 bases respectively, with 20 bases between them. The CDR3 totals 19 residues. This chain's CDR3 is CASSQEKADKVFMNTEAFF. For the CDR3, the DNA is TGTGCCAGCAGCCAAGAGAAGGCAGACAAAGTCTTCATGAACACTGAAGCTTTCTTT.

The V and J genes are TRBV29-1 and TRBJ2-1, with TRBD2 matching over 8 bases. J was trimmed by 5 bases and V by 4 bases; bases with no gene match: 10. In germline, CDR1 is SQVTM, CDR2 ANQGSEA. The CDR3 extends over 15 amino acids. The CDR3, as DNA: TGCAGCGTTGTTTTGCCCTCGGGACTAGACAATGAGCAGTTCTTC. Protein product: CSVVLPSGLDNEQFF.

In its sample, this clone was seen once. This chain joins TRBV10-2 and TRBJ1-1, with 12 bases lining up with TRBD1. Germline V CDR1 and CDR2: WSHSY, SAAADI. The CDR3 contains 15 residues. Germline trimming cut 5 bases from V and 5 bases from J; bases unmatched to any gene: 6. Here the CDR3 DNA reads TGCGCCAGCAGTACTGGGACAGGGGGCCGGACTGAAGCTTTCTTT. Translation gives CASSTGTGGRTEAFF.

CDR3 residues: CASSFSTGSPGTQYF. CDR3 DNA: TGTGCCAGCAGTTTTTCGACCGGCTCGCCGGGGACCCAGTACTTC. The chain has TRBV6-5 and TRBJ2-5; no reliable D call. The CDR3 runs 15 residues. Germline CDR1 MNHEY, CDR2 SVGAGI. V shed 4 bases and J shed 7 bases, with 19 bases lying between them.

The V call is TRBV27, the J call TRBJ1-4; D is perhaps TRBD1 (6 bases). With 2 bases removed from V and 5 bases from J, the gap between germline ends came to 9 bases. In germline, CDR1 is MNHEY, CDR2 SMNVEV (reference sequence). The CDR3 has 14 residues. CDR3 sequence: CASSLAQGNEKLFF. CDR3 nucleotide sequence: TGTGCCAGCAGTTTAGCACAGGGCAATGAAAAACTGTTTTTT.

The rearrangement uses TRBV2 and TRBJ2-2; 10 bases match TRBD2. CDR3 size: 15 residues. V trimming: 7 bases; J trimming: 6 bases; junction bases outside the gene matches: 8. The V gene's germline CDR1 is SNHLY and CDR2 FYNNEI. CDR3: CASTSGLASAGELFF. CDR3 DNA sequence: TGTGCCAGCACTTCGGGACTAGCGTCAGCCGGGGAGCTGTTTTTT.

This clone was seen only once. The chain uses TRBV7-9 and TRBJ2-1; 7 nucleotides agree with TRBD2. The ends lost 3 bases at V and 7 bases at J; junction bases unmatched: 9. Per germline, CDR1 SEHNR and CDR2 FQNEAQ (reference sequence). This CDR3 is built from 15 residues. The CDR3 protein is CASSLGLTPQNEQFF. The CDR3 nucleotides read TGTGCCAGCAGCTTGGGACTAACGCCCCAGAATGAGCAGTTCTTC. Based on the CDR3 plus reference TRBV7-9 and TRBJ2-1, the full variable domain is DTGVSQNPRHKITKRGQNVTFRCDPISEHNRLYWYRQTLGQGPEFLTYFQNEAQLEKSRLLSDRFSAERPKGSFSTLEIQRTEQGDSAMYLCASSLGLTPQNEQFFGPGTRLTVL.

The chain joins TRBV29-1 to TRBJ2-1, with TRBD1 matching 8 bases. This CDR3 contains 16 residues. Unmatched junction bases numbered 4, after V lost 0 bases and J lost 0 bases. The germline gives CDR1 SQVTM, CDR2 ANQGSEA. DNA for the CDR3: TGCAGCGTTGAAGATCGCGGGACAGGCTCCTACAATGAGCAGTTCTTC. This translates into CSVEDRGTGSYNEQFF.

The V call is TRBV11-2, the J call TRBJ2-7, with D possibly TRBD1 on 6 matching bases. The V end was cut by 1 base, the J end by 4 bases, with 14 bases between. CDR3 length equals 15 residues. Germline CDR1 SGHAT, CDR2 FQNNGV. CDR3 DNA sequence: TGTGCCAGCAGCTTAGGAGGGACATCTATGTACGAGCAGTACTTC. It yields the protein CASSLGGTSMYEQYF.